The present TCR beta chain was sequenced within a study of blood T cells in healthy people across ages. Germline CDR1 and CDR2: MNHEY and SMNVEV (reference sequence). Trimming pared 1 base from V and 3 bases from J, leaving 16 bases between. The CDR3 runs to 18 residues. The donors, aged about 6 to 95, were healthy Caucasians from Russia. The second PCR ran about 6 to 12 cycles with a sample-barcoded 5' primer and J-beta primers. TCRdb independently ran MiXCR on the 5' RACE reads; one entry per CDR3 protein. The top ten hold 20% to 25% of the sample, which has about 580,000 distinct CDR3 sequences, around half seen once. The sample holds a few counts of this clonotype.

The gene calls are TRBV27 and TRBJ2-6, with D possibly TRBD1 on 5 matching bases. Material: blood. This receptor was taken from a man aged 80 or over in good health. The CDR3 nucleotides read TGTGCCAGCAGTTTATTTGGGGCCACCCCCTATGGGGCCAACGTCCTGACTTTC. Residues: CASSLFGATPYGANVLTF. The full variable domain, completed using reference TRBV27 and TRBJ2-6, is EAQVTQNPRYLITVTGKKLTVTCSQNMNHEYMSWYRQDPGLGLRQIYYSMNVEVTDKGDVPEGYKVSRKEKRNFPLILESPSPNQTSLYFCASSLFGATPYGANVLTFGAGSRLTVL.